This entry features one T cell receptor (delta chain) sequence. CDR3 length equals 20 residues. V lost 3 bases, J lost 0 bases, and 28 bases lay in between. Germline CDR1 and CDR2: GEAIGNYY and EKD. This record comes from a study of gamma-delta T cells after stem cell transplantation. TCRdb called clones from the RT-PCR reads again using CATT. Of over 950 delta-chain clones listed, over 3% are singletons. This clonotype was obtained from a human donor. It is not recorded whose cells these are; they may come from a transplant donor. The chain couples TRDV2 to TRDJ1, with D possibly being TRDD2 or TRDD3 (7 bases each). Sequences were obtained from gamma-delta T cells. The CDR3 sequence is CACDAVPTVHVLGYTDKLIF. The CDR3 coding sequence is TGTGCCTGTGACGCGGTTCCTACAGTTCATGTACTGGGGTACACCGATAAACTCATCTTT.